This T cell receptor (beta chain) was captured by sequencing in a study of shared clonotypes between healthy human individuals. Overall study results and limits: Naive CD4 clonotype sharing across a few donors was 4% to 5.5%. Shared clonotypes across all four donors exceeded non-shared ones in generation probability.

All the donors were Caucasian adults who lived in Nashville, Tennessee. The repertoire was sequenced with immunoSEQ multiplex PCR; TCRdb's copy has only in-frame clones and lacks some. The sample lists 650,000 to 800,000 clones, over 60% occurring once. As to this clone: No antigen is known for it. A read error may explain this, as a much larger clone is one base away.

The receptor was isolated from a young woman in good health. Sequenced material: memory CD4+ T cells sorted from blood. Subset defined: CD45RA-negative fraction.

The CDR3, as DNA: TGCGCCAGCAGTCAATCGGGCAGCTCCTACGAGCAGTACTTC. This sequence encodes CASSQSGSSYEQYF. The J gene is TRBJ2-7, the V gene TRBV23-1, with D hard to call. TRBV23-1 is classed as an ORF, of uncertain function. The germline V and J ends were trimmed by 0 bases and 0 bases, with 6 bases remaining between them. This CDR3 has 14 residues.